This T cell receptor beta chain came from a study of cytomegalovirus exposure and HLA in healthy donors. General study findings and limits: Some highly shared sequence variants likely arose as a pipeline artifact. Equally common other TCR beta chains were less clonally expanded than HLA-associated ones, a later analysis found. Researchers catalogued approximately 160 TCR beta chains as cytomegalovirus-associated.

PCR used 60 Vbeta primers and 13 Jbeta primers. Authors' processing steps: There were tens of millions of unique TCR beta chains by a later count, and approximately 10 million of them were shared. The method was immunoSEQ multiplex PCR; TCRdb's version includes in-frame clones alone and lacks a portion of them. That table is the source of V, J and clone size, and D and trimming were worked out from the DNA. The sample shows around 100,000 clones, approximately 64% of them seen only once. The CDR3 loop spans 14 amino acids. The V end was cut by 3 bases, the J end by 1 base, with 10 bases between. CDR1 and CDR2 from the germline V gene are MNHEY and SMNVEV (reference sequence). This clone was observed a few times. The target antigen is unknown.

V is TRBV27 and J is TRBJ2-7, with D possibly TRBD1 on 6 matching bases. The clonotype comes from a human donor in good health. Sequenced input: PBMCs. DNA of the CDR3: TGTGCCAGCAGTTTCGTGGACAGATCCTACGAGCAGTACTTC. It codes for CASSFVDRSYEQYF.